This T cell receptor beta chain was identified during a study of CD8+ T cells in alopecia areata. Points from the study as a whole: In scalp, tofacitinib significantly decreased clonality and expanded CD8+ clones among the top 100.

CDR1 and CDR2 from the germline V gene are MGHRA and YSYEKL. V gave up 6 bases and J gave up 0 bases, with 9 bases separating them. This CDR3 is 13 amino acids long. Specified treatment: oral pan-JAK inhibitor, 5-10 mg twice daily. The sequencing template was cDNA reverse transcribed from extracted RNA. Repertoires were generated with immunoSEQ multiplex PCR, while TCRdb's copy carries only in-frame clones and drops some. The data hold 90,000 to 100,000 clones, with 61% observed a single time. This clone was observed a few times. What it binds is unknown. The J gene is TRBJ2-7, the V gene TRBV4-1; the D is unclear. The sample consisted of CD8+ T cells sorted from blood, taken at week 4, from a patient treated with tofacitinib. This TCR came from a human donor with alopecia areata. The CDR3 reads CASSAASSYEQYF. The CDR3 DNA reads TGCGCCAGCAGTGCGGCGAGCTCCTACGAGCAGTACTTC.